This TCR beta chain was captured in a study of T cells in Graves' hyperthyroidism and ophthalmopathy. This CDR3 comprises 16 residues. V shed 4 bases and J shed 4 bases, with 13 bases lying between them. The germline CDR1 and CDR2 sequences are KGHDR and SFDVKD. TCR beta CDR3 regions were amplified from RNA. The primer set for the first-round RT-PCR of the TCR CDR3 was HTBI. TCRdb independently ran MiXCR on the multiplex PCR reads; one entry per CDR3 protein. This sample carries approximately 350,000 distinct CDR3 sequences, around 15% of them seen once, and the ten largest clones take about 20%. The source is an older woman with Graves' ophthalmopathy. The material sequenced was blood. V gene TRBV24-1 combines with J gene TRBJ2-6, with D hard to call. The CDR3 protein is CATSDPFLPGANVLTF. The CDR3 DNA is TGTGCCACCAGTGACCCGTTCCTCCCCGGGGCCAACGTCCTGACTTTC.